Following are 29 T cell receptor beta chains from one sample sequenced in a study of blood T cell repertoires in COVID-19. This table comes from immunoSEQ multiplex PCR, and its TCRdb copy is limited to in-frame clones, with some not included. In the table there are tens of thousands of clones, 90% of which are singletons. The material sequenced was peripheral blood. Every receptor here comes from a woman of 80 years or more with active or convalescent COVID-19.

J is TRBJ1-6 and V is TRBV19, with D unresolved. V was clipped by 1 base and J by 4 bases, with 5 bases between them. The CDR3 is made up of 14 amino acids. Germline CDR1 reads LNHDA; CDR2 reads SQIVND (reference sequence). DNA of the CDR3: TGTGCCAGTAGTATAGCCATTTATAATTCACCCCTCCACTTT. Amino acid sequence: CASSIAIYNSPLHF.

The chain joins TRBV5-4 to TRBJ2-3, with TRBD2 matching over 11 bases. This CDR3 region has 15 residues. V trimming: 3 bases; J trimming: 4 bases; junction bases outside the gene matches: 4. CDR1 and CDR2 (germline): SGHNT, YYREEE (reference sequence). The CDR3 sequence is CASSSVLAGADTQYF. The CDR3, as DNA: TGTGCCAGCAGCTCCGTACTAGCGGGGGCAGATACGCAGTATTTT.

The chain employs TRBV4-1 and TRBJ1-4; the D gene is possibly TRBD1 (5 bases). Germline V gene data show CDR1 as MGHRA and CDR2 as YSYEKL. Deletions cut 3 bases from V and 4 bases from J, with 12 bases between. The CDR3 is 15 amino acids. DNA of the CDR3: TGCGCCAGCAGCCACGAAAGACAGAGTAATGAAAAACTGTTTTTT. Protein sequence: CASSHERQSNEKLFF.

This clone was seen more than once but under ten times. This rearrangement joins TRBV7-3 to TRBJ2-1, with TRBD1 identical over 7 bases. The CDR3 loop spans 13 amino acids. The ends lost 4 bases at V and 4 bases at J; junction bases unmatched: 1. In germline, CDR1 is SGHTA, CDR2 FQGTGA. The CDR3 coding sequence is TGTGCCAGCAGCTCGGGACAGTACAATGAGCAGTTCTTC. Its protein product is CASSSGQYNEQFF. Filled out from reference TRBV7-3 and TRBJ2-1, the complete variable domain reads GAGVSQTPSNKVTEKGKYVELRCDPISGHTALYWYRQSLGQGPEFLIYFQGTGAADDSGLPNDRFFAVRPEGSVSTLKIQRTERGDSAVYLCASSSGQYNEQFFGPGTRLTVL.

The gene calls are TRBV19 and TRBJ1-1; 8 nucleotides agree with TRBD1. V shed 9 bases and J 4 bases; nucleotides not matched to a gene: 13. Germline CDR1 and CDR2: LNHDA and SQIVND (reference sequence). This CDR3 spans 15 amino acids. CDR3 amino acids: CASRTLDRGGTEAFF. CDR3 sequence (DNA): TGTGCCAGCCGGACACTCGACAGGGGAGGCACTGAAGCTTTCTTT.

The V and J genes are TRBV7-6 and TRBJ2-4, with TRBD1 as a possible D gene (6 bases). CDR3 size: 15 residues. CDR1 is SGHVS, CDR2 FNYEAQ, per germline. The germline V and J ends were trimmed by 2 bases and 1 base, with 9 bases remaining between them. The CDR3 DNA follows: TGTGCCAGCAGCTTAAGCCAGGGGGCCAAAAACATTCAGTACTTC. Protein: CASSLSQGAKNIQYF.

The chain links TRBV14 to TRBJ2-7; unclear D gene. The CDR3 extends over 15 amino acids. V lost 1 base to trimming and J lost 0 bases, with 10 bases between them. Germline CDR1 SGHDN, CDR2 FVKESK. The CDR3 region has the DNA TGTGCCAGCAGCCAAGTAGCCAGCTTCTCCTACGAGCAGTACTTC. Protein product: CASSQVASFSYEQYF.

The CDR3 sequence is CASSSGTGWDYGYTF. The DNA for the CDR3 is TGCGCCAGCAGCTCCGGGACAGGGTGGGACTATGGCTACACCTTC. The genes are TRBV5-1 and TRBJ1-2, with 9 bases aligning to TRBD1. Germline trimming cut 3 bases from V and 3 bases from J; bases unmatched to any gene: 6. Per germline, CDR1 SGHRS and CDR2 YFSETQ. The CDR3 runs to 15 residues.

The J gene is TRBJ1-1, the V gene TRBV5-1; 7 nucleotides agree with TRBD1. Germline V gives CDR1 SGHRS, CDR2 YFSETQ. Losses at the gene ends were 4 bases for V and 7 bases for J; bases not matched to a gene: 16. This CDR3 is built from 16 residues. The CDR3 DNA sequence: TGCGCCAGCAGCCCAGGATACACAGGGGCTGCTGGTGAAGCTTTCTTT. It encodes CASSPGYTGAAGEAFF.

DNA of the CDR3: TGCAGCGTTGGCCGGGGAACCCCGGTCACTGAAGCTTTCTTT. Its translation: CSVGRGTPVTEAFF. The rearrangement joins TRBV29-1 to TRBJ1-1; no definite D call. CDR3 length: 14 residues. Deletions cut 4 bases from V and 4 bases from J, with 16 bases between. Germline values: CDR1 SQVTM, CDR2 ANQGSEA.

This clone was recorded only once. The chain is built from TRBV3-1 (or the pseudogene TRBV3-2) and TRBJ2-7, with a weak D call TRBD2 (6 bases). The ends were cut back, 3 bases at V and 4 bases at J, with 19 bases in the middle. CDR3 length equals 16 residues. From germline, CDR1 is LGHDT and CDR2 YNNKEL (reference sequence). Written as DNA, the CDR3 is TGTGCCAGCAGCCATTGGCAAAAACCGACTAGGTACGAGCAGTACTTC. Translation: CASSHWQKPTRYEQYF.

This clone was picked up a small number of times. This sequence joins TRBV5-1 and TRBJ1-1, with 11 bases lining up with TRBD1. CDR1 is SGHRS, CDR2 YFSETQ, per germline. The ends lost 4 bases at V and 4 bases at J; junction bases unmatched: 9. This CDR3 spans 16 amino acids. This CDR3 reads CASSPLGQGASTEAFF. CDR3 DNA sequence: TGCGCCAGCAGCCCTCTAGGACAGGGGGCGAGCACTGAAGCTTTCTTT.

The CDR3 sequence: CASTTSPPGFWGGRANEQFF. The CDR3 DNA follows: TGTGCCAGCACTACCTCCCCCCCAGGGTTTTGGGGTGGGAGGGCGAATGAGCAGTTCTTC. This sequence joins TRBV2 and TRBJ2-1; 7 nucleotides agree with TRBD2. Germline V gives CDR1 SNHLY, CDR2 FYNNEI. Germline trimming cut 7 bases from V and 7 bases from J; bases unmatched to any gene: 28. CDR3 length: 20 amino acids.

V usage is TRBV5-1 and J usage is TRBJ1-1; D is undetermined. This CDR3 has 16 residues. The germline V gene encodes CDR1 SGHRS and CDR2 YFSETQ. Trimming cost V 0 bases and J 5 bases, with 17 bases left between them. In DNA form, the CDR3 reads TGCGCCAGCAGCTTGGGGCCAGCGGGCGCCAGTACTGAAGCTTTCTTT. This sequence encodes CASSLGPAGASTEAFF.

The chain joins TRBV4-3 to TRBJ2-3, with D uncertain. This CDR3 contains 14 residues. V was shortened by 0 bases and J by 6 bases, with 10 bases between the two germline ends. Germline V gene sequence: CDR1 LGHNA, CDR2 YSLEER. The CDR3 protein is CASSQDPRSDTQYF. The CDR3 bases are TGCGCCAGCAGCCAAGATCCCAGGTCTGATACGCAGTATTTT.

The chain carries TRBV5-8 and TRBJ2-1; 9 positions match TRBD2. The CDR3 spans 18 residues. V lost 0 bases and J lost 0; bases outside the gene matches: 7. Germline assignment: CDR1 SGHTS and CDR2 YDEGEE. The CDR3 reads CASSLAETSGSSYNEQFF. CDR3 coding DNA: TGTGCCAGCAGCTTGGCCGAGACTAGCGGAAGCTCCTACAATGAGCAGTTCTTC.

The chain uses TRBV18 and TRBJ2-1, with 13 bases matching TRBD2. Germline V gene lookup returns CDR1 KGHSH and CDR2 LQKENI. Trimming cost V 0 bases and J 1 base; bases outside gene matches: 21. The CDR3 contains 24 residues. The DNA of the CDR3 is TGTGCCAGCTCACCACCCTCCCTACGGGGGGGCGGACTAGCGGGAGCTCTATCCTACAATGAGCAGTTCTTC. This translates into CASSPPSLRGGGLAGALSYNEQFF. The full variable domain, rest sourced from reference TRBV18 and TRBJ2-1, is NAGVMQNPRHLVRRRGQEARLRCSPMKGHSHVYWYRQLPEEGLKFMVYLQKENIIDESGMPKERFSAEFPKEGPSILRIQQVVRGDSAAYFCASSPPSLRGGGLAGALSYNEQFFGPGTRLTVL.

The CDR3 coding sequence is TGTGCCAGCAGCGTAGGTACATCTCCAGGGTCCATGAACACTGAAGCTTTCTTT. This gives the protein CASSVGTSPGSMNTEAFF. The rearrangement joins TRBV9 to TRBJ1-1, with D maybe TRBD1 (5 bases). Between the trimmed V and J ends, which lost 0 bases and 0 bases, there was a span of 18 bases. In germline, CDR1 is SGDLS, CDR2 YYNGEE. The CDR3 contains 18 residues.

The chain combines TRBV2 with TRBJ1-1, with D unresolved. V lost 2 bases and J 4 bases, leaving 14 bases between the germline ends. Looked up from germline, CDR1 is SNHLY and CDR2 is FYNNEI. CDR3 length: 15 amino acids. This chain's CDR3 is CASSETEGSGTEAFF. The CDR3 nucleotides read TGTGCCAGCAGTGAAACGGAGGGTAGTGGCACTGAAGCTTTCTTT.

The chain uses TRBV19 and TRBJ2-2; TRBD1 agrees at 8 bases. Germline CDR1 and CDR2: LNHDA and SQIVND (reference sequence). V gave up 3 bases and J gave up 1 base; unmatched junction bases: 10. The CDR3 is 18 amino acids. The CDR3 spells CASSMSTVGTGNTGELFF. CDR3 sequence (DNA): TGTGCCAGTAGTATGAGCACAGTCGGGACAGGGAACACCGGGGAGCTGTTTTTT.

The gene calls are TRBV19 and TRBJ1-1, with unresolved D. Germline loops: CDR1 LNHDA, CDR2 SQIVND (reference sequence). Trimming pared 3 bases from V and 6 bases from J, leaving 11 bases between. The CDR3 length is 13 residues. For the CDR3, the DNA is TGTGCCAGTAGTATCGGCAGGATGGCTGAAGCTTTCTTT. It is translated as CASSIGRMAEAFF.

This chain uses TRBV5-1 with TRBJ1-1, with 8 bases fitting TRBD1. V shed 4 bases, J shed 4 bases, and the junction held 15 bases outside the gene matches. The CDR3 extends over 17 amino acids. Germline V gene data show CDR1 as SGHRS and CDR2 as YFSETQ. CDR3 sequence: CASSPGQGGDLGTEAFF. CDR3 DNA sequence: TGCGCCAGCAGCCCCGGACAGGGAGGCGATTTGGGCACTGAAGCTTTCTTT.

This chain links TRBV28 with TRBJ1-4; maybe TRBD1 (6 bases). Between the trimmed V and J ends, which lost 6 bases and 8 bases, there was a span of 16 bases. The CDR3 spans 14 residues. CDR1 is MDHEN and CDR2 is SYDVKM in the germline V gene. Here the CDR3 DNA reads TGTGCCAGCAGCTCCCTGGCGGGGGCGGAAAAACTGTTTTTT. This codes for CASSSLAGAEKLFF.

The chain joins TRBV19 to TRBJ1-1; no firm D call. This CDR3 region has 13 residues. CDR1 is LNHDA and CDR2 is SQIVND in the germline V gene (reference sequence). With 5 bases removed from V and 1 base from J, the gap between germline ends came to 8 bases. CDR3 nucleotides: TGTGCCAGTAGTGTGAGTGAGAACACTGAAGCTTTCTTT. This sequence encodes CASSVSENTEAFF.

This clone occurred once. The chain carries TRBV5-4 and TRBJ2-1; TRBD1 agrees at 7 bases. The germline CDR1 and CDR2 sequences are SGHNT and YYREEE (reference sequence). V lost 5 bases to trimming and J lost 7 bases; unmatched junction nucleotides: 9. The CDR3 has 14 amino acids. The CDR3 nucleotides read TGTGCCAGCAGTCGTCCCACAGGGGTAAATGAGCAGTTCTTC. Translating gives CASSRPTGVNEQFF.

The chain employs TRBV29-1 and TRBJ2-3; 15 nucleotides align to TRBD2. The CDR3 length is 14 residues. V lost 8 bases, J lost 6 bases, and 6 bases stayed unmatched. CDR1 and CDR2 (germline): SQVTM, ANQGSEA. The CDR3: CSSTGLAGGDTQYF. The CDR3 coding sequence is TGCAGCTCAACGGGACTAGCGGGAGGTGATACGCAGTATTTT.

This clone was counted a single time. The CDR3 reads CASRPQGQGYEQYF. The CDR3 nucleotides read TGTGCCAGCAGGCCGCAGGGACAGGGGTACGAGCAGTACTTC. The genes are TRBV28 and TRBJ2-7; 10 bases map to TRBD1. The CDR3 spans 14 residues. The germline V gene has CDR1 MDHEN and CDR2 SYDVKM. Germline trimming cut 6 bases from V and 4 bases from J; bases unmatched to any gene: 6.

V and J are TRBV19 and TRBJ2-2; 12 bases are shared with TRBD2. This CDR3 contains 16 residues. Germline assignment: CDR1 LNHDA and CDR2 SQIVND (reference sequence). J lost 5 bases, V lost 5 bases, and 6 bases had no gene match. Here the CDR3 DNA reads TGTGCCAGTAGTCGACTAGCGGGAGATCGGACCGGGGAGCTGTTTTTT. It yields the protein CASSRLAGDRTGELFF. The entire variable domain, with the rest obtained from reference TRBV19 and TRBJ2-2, is as follows: DGGITQSPKYLFRKEGQNVTLSCEQNLNHDAMYWYRQDPGQGLRLIYYSQIVNDFQKGDIAEGYSVSREKKESFPLTVTSAQKNPTAFYLCASSRLAGDRTGELFFGEGSRLTVL.

The chain couples TRBV7-9 to TRBJ2-7, with D maybe TRBD2 (6 bases). Trimming pared 0 bases from V and 6 bases from J, leaving 15 bases between. The CDR3 is 15 amino acids. From germline, CDR1 is SEHNR and CDR2 FQNEAQ (reference sequence). Here the CDR3 DNA reads TGTGCCAGCAGCTTAGCGGGACTCGGTCAGGGCGAGCAGTACTTC. It translates to CASSLAGLGQGEQYF. The variable domain in full, with the rest retrieved from reference TRBV7-9 and TRBJ2-7, is DTGVSQNPRHKITKRGQNVTFRCDPISEHNRLYWYRQTLGQGPEFLTYFQNEAQLEKSRLLSDRFSAERPKGSFSTLEIQRTEQGDSAMYLCASSLAGLGQGEQYFGPGTRLTVT.